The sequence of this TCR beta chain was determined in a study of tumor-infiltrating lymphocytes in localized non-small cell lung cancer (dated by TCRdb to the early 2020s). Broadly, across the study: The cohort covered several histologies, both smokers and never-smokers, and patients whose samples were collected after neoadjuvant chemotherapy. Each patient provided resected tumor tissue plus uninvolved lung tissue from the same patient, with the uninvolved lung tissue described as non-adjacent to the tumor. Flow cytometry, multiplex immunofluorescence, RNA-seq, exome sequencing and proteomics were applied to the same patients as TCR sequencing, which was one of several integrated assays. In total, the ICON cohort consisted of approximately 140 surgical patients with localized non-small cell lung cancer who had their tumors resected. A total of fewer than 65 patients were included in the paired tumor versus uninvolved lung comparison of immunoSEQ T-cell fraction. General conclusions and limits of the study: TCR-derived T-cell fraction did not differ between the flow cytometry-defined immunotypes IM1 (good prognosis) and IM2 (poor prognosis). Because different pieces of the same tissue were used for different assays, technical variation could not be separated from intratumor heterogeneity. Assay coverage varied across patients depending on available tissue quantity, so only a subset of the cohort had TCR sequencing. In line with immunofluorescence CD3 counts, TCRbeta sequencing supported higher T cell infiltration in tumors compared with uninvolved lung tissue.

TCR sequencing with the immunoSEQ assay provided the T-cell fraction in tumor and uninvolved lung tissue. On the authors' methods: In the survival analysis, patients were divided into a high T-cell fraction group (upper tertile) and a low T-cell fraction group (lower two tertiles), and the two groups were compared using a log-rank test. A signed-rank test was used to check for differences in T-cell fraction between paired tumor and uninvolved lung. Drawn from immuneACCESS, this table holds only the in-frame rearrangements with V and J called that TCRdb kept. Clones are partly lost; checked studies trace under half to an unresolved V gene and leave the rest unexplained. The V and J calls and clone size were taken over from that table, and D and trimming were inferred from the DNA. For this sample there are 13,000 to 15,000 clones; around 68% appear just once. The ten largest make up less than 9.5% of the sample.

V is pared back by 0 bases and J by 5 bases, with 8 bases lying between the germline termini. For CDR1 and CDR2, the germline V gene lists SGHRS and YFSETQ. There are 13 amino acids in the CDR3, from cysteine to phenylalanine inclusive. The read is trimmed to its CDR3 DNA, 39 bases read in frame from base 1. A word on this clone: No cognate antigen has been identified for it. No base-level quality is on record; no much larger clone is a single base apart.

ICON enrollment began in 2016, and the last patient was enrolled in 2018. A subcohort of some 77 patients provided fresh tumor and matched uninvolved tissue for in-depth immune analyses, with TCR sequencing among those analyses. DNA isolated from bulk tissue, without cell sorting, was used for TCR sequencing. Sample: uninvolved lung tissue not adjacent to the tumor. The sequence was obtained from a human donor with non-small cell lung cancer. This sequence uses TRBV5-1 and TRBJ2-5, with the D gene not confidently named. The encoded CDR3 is CASSLAAAETQYF. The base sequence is TGCGCCAGCAGCTTGGCCGCGGCGGAGACCCAGTACTTC.